This TCR beta chain came from a study of blood T cell repertoires in COVID-19. V was shortened by 3 bases and J by 7 bases, with 21 bases between the two germline ends. This CDR3 comprises 16 residues. Germline CDR1 reads KGHSH; CDR2 reads LQKENI. Clones were read by immunoSEQ multiplex PCR, and TCRdb kept only the in-frame ones, dropping some. Here the sample spans about 330,000 clones, around 87% being singletons. The sample consisted of PBMCs or T cells enriched from blood (not recorded which). V usage is TRBV18 and J usage is TRBJ1-1, with TRBD1 as a possible D gene (6 bases). This sequence was found in a woman aged 25 to 45 who had recovered from COVID-19. The CDR3 DNA sequence: TGTGCCAGCTCACCCTCAGGACAGCGGCCAAACGATGAAGCTTTCTTT. Encoded protein: CASSPSGQRPNDEAFF.